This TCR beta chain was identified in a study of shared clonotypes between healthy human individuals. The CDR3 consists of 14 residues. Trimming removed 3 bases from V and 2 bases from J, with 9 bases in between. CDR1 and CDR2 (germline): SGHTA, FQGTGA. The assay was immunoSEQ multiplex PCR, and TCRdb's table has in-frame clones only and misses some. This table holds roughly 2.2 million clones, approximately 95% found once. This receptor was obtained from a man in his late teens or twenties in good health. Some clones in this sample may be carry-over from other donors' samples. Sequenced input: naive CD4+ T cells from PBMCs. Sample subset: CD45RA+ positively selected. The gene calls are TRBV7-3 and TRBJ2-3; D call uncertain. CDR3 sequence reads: CASSFQTFTDTQYF. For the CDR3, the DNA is TGTGCCAGCAGCTTCCAGACATTCACAGATACGCAGTATTTT.